Listed below are T cell receptor beta chains from one sample, sequenced in a study of T-cell memory formation after mild COVID-19. Each CDR3 protein gets one entry after TCRdb re-called the 5' RACE reads with MiXCR. In the table there are 200,000 to 300,000 distinct CDR3 sequences, approximately 15% of which are singletons. Sequencing was carried out using PBMCs or a T cell subset sorted from them (not recorded which). The source is an adult woman who had mild COVID-19 (a few samples of this study predate the infection). Cell type and time point are not known. CDR3s include the opening cysteine and the closing phenylalanine or tryptophan. The D gene is left open where the match is weak. The size entry is marked missing in some rows and otherwise reads once, few, many or a size class.

cdr3_nt: TGCGCCAGCAGCTCCGGTCAAAGGACAGATACGCAGTATTTT
cdr3_aa: CASSSGQRTDTQYF
j_call: TRBJ2-3
v_call: TRBV5-1
clone_size: many
d_call: -

cdr3_nt: TGTGCCAGCAGTTTTTTAACGGGCCTGGGGGAATCACCCCTCCACTTT
cdr3_aa: CASSFLTGLGESPLHF
j_call: TRBJ1-6
v_call: TRBV6-5
clone_size: few
d_call: -

cdr3_nt: TGTGCCAGCAATCCAGACAGGGTTGTCTACGAGCAGTACTTC
cdr3_aa: CASNPDRVVYEQYF
j_call: TRBJ2-7
v_call: TRBV6-2/TRBV6-3
clone_size: -
d_call: TRBD1

cdr3_nt: TGCGCCAGCAGCCATGGTGGTCTAGCGGGCTTCGCGGATAAATCCTACAATGAGCAGTTCTTC
cdr3_aa: CASSHGGLAGFADKSYNEQFF
j_call: TRBJ2-1
v_call: TRBV4-1
clone_size: -
d_call: TRBD2

cdr3_nt: TGTGCCAGCAGTGAAATAGCGGGAGGGCCGGGGGAGCAGTTCTTC
cdr3_aa: CASSEIAGGPGEQFF
j_call: TRBJ2-1
v_call: TRBV6-1
clone_size: few
d_call: TRBD2

cdr3_nt: TGTGCCAGCAGTTACTCCTCTAAAACCCTGGCGTATTTT
cdr3_aa: CASSYSSKTLAYF
j_call: TRBJ2-3
v_call: TRBV6-2/TRBV6-3
clone_size: many
d_call: -

cdr3_nt: TGTGCCAGCTCACCACGTTGGGACCCGAACACTGAAGCTTTCTTT
cdr3_aa: CASSPRWDPNTEAFF
j_call: TRBJ1-1
v_call: TRBV18
clone_size: -
d_call: -

cdr3_nt: TGTGCCAGCAGTTTCTCTCTAGCGGGAGGGCTCCATGAGCAGTTCTTC
cdr3_aa: CASSFSLAGGLHEQFF
j_call: TRBJ2-1
v_call: TRBV7-8
clone_size: few
d_call: TRBD2

cdr3_nt: TGCAGCGTTCAGGAAAATCAGTGGGCTGGAAACACCATATATTTT
cdr3_aa: CSVQENQWAGNTIYF
j_call: TRBJ1-3
v_call: TRBV29-1
clone_size: -
d_call: -

cdr3_nt: TGTGCCAGCACTATCGGGGGCCAGAACACTGAAGCTTTCTTT
cdr3_aa: CASTIGGQNTEAFF
j_call: TRBJ1-1
v_call: TRBV6-5
clone_size: -
d_call: -

cdr3_nt: TGCGCCAGCAGCTTGGATGGCACAGATACGCAGTATTTT
cdr3_aa: CASSLDGTDTQYF
j_call: TRBJ2-3
v_call: TRBV5-1
clone_size: many
d_call: -

cdr3_nt: TGTGCCAGCAGGGGACAGGGCTTAGGAGGCTACACCTTC
cdr3_aa: CASRGQGLGGYTF
j_call: TRBJ1-2
v_call: TRBV2
clone_size: few
d_call: TRBD1

cdr3_nt: TGCGCCAGCAGCTCCACCGGGACTAGCGGGGGCAATGAGCAGTTCTTC
cdr3_aa: CASSSTGTSGGNEQFF
j_call: TRBJ2-1
v_call: TRBV5-1
clone_size: -
d_call: TRBD2

cdr3_nt: TGTGCCAGCAGATTTAGCGGGGGGGCCGTCACCGGGGAGCTGTTTTTT
cdr3_aa: CASRFSGGAVTGELFF
j_call: TRBJ2-2
v_call: TRBV12-3/TRBV12-4
clone_size: few
d_call: TRBD2

cdr3_nt: TGTGCCAGCAGATACGGGGATCTCAGTGGGGGAAAACTGTTTTTT
cdr3_aa: CASRYGDLSGGKLFF
j_call: TRBJ1-4
v_call: TRBV12-3/TRBV12-4
clone_size: few
d_call: -

cdr3_nt: TGTGCCAGCTCGAGACTTGGGGGCTACACCTTC
cdr3_aa: CASSRLGGYTF
j_call: TRBJ1-2
v_call: TRBV25-1
clone_size: few
d_call: -

cdr3_nt: TGCAGCGTTGTTGAGAGAGGAATGAACACTGAAGCTTTCTTT
cdr3_aa: CSVVERGMNTEAFF
j_call: TRBJ1-1
v_call: TRBV29-1
clone_size: many
d_call: -

cdr3_nt: TGTGCCAGCAGCCCATACAGGGTAAAGGGCTACACCTTC
cdr3_aa: CASSPYRVKGYTF
j_call: TRBJ1-2
v_call: TRBV12-3/TRBV12-4
clone_size: -
d_call: -

cdr3_nt: TGTGCCAGCATGAAGGATAGCGGCCACGGGGCCCAGTACTTC
cdr3_aa: CASMKDSGHGAQYF
j_call: TRBJ2-5
v_call: TRBV2
clone_size: few
d_call: -

cdr3_nt: TGTGCCAGCAGGGGAGGGTCACTCGCGGGTGAGACCCAGTACTTC
cdr3_aa: CASRGGSLAGETQYF
j_call: TRBJ2-5
v_call: TRBV7-2
clone_size: few
d_call: TRBD2

cdr3_nt: TGTGCCAGCAGCCGCCCGGGACAGCCCTACGAGCAGTACTTC
cdr3_aa: CASSRPGQPYEQYF
j_call: TRBJ2-7
v_call: TRBV5-4
clone_size: few
d_call: TRBD1

cdr3_nt: TGTGCTAGTGGTTTGGATCGAGAGACGTATTTT
cdr3_aa: CASGLDRETYF
j_call: TRBJ2-3
v_call: TRBV12-5
clone_size: few
d_call: -

cdr3_nt: TGTGCCAGCAGTCCCGGACAGGGGGCGGGCTACACCTTC
cdr3_aa: CASSPGQGAGYTF
j_call: TRBJ1-2
v_call: TRBV12-3/TRBV12-4
clone_size: few
d_call: TRBD1

cdr3_nt: TGCAGTGCCCCGGACAGGGGGGGTGAAAAACTGTTTTTT
cdr3_aa: CSAPDRGGEKLFF
j_call: TRBJ1-4
v_call: TRBV20-1
clone_size: few
d_call: TRBD1

cdr3_nt: TGCAGTGCTACCTCTAGCGGGAGTGTAGATACGCAGTATTTT
cdr3_aa: CSATSSGSVDTQYF
j_call: TRBJ2-3
v_call: TRBV20-1
clone_size: -
d_call: TRBD2

cdr3_nt: TGTGCCAGCAGTGGGGACAGCCATGGCTACACCTTC
cdr3_aa: CASSGDSHGYTF
j_call: TRBJ1-2
v_call: TRBV12-3/TRBV12-4
clone_size: few
d_call: TRBD1

cdr3_nt: TGCAGCGTTGAATGGACAGGAAGGTATGGCTACACCTTC
cdr3_aa: CSVEWTGRYGYTF
j_call: TRBJ1-2
v_call: TRBV29-1
clone_size: -
d_call: TRBD1

cdr3_nt: TGTGCCAGCAGCGCGACCCTTAGCACCGGGGAGCTGTTTTTT
cdr3_aa: CASSATLSTGELFF
j_call: TRBJ2-2
v_call: TRBV11-2
clone_size: -
d_call: -

cdr3_nt: TGCAGTGCCCCAAAGATGGGTGCTGGAATCTACAATGAGCAGTTCTTC
cdr3_aa: CSAPKMGAGIYNEQFF
j_call: TRBJ2-1
v_call: TRBV20-1
clone_size: many
d_call: -

cdr3_nt: TGTGCCAGCAGCCGACAGTTGAACACTGAAGCTTTCTTT
cdr3_aa: CASSRQLNTEAFF
j_call: TRBJ1-1
v_call: TRBV6-5
clone_size: few
d_call: -

cdr3_nt: TGTGCCGTAATGGCGGGGGGGTCCGCAGATACGCAGTATTTT
cdr3_aa: CAVMAGGSADTQYF
j_call: TRBJ2-3
v_call: TRBV6-6
clone_size: many
d_call: TRBD2

cdr3_nt: TGTGCCACCAGCAGAGTAGGATGGTCCGGGCGATTACGCACAGATACGCAGTATTTT
cdr3_aa: CATSRVGWSGRLRTDTQYF
j_call: TRBJ2-3
v_call: TRBV15
clone_size: -
d_call: -

cdr3_nt: TGTGCCAGCAGTGACAAGGGTATTGAGCAGTTCTTC
cdr3_aa: CASSDKGIEQFF
j_call: TRBJ2-1
v_call: TRBV25-1
clone_size: many
d_call: -

cdr3_nt: TGTGCCAGCAGCATTAGCGGGGGTTTAGGGGCCAACGTCCTGACTTTC
cdr3_aa: CASSISGGLGANVLTF
j_call: TRBJ2-6
v_call: TRBV7-8
clone_size: -
d_call: TRBD2

cdr3_nt: TGTGCCAGCAGCTCCCTATGGGGGAGGTATAGTGGCTACACCTTC
cdr3_aa: CASSSLWGRYSGYTF
j_call: TRBJ1-2
v_call: TRBV12-3/TRBV12-4
clone_size: -
d_call: -

cdr3_nt: TGTGCCAGCAGTTTTCTAGCGGGCGGGGGTGGAAACGAGCAGTACTTC
cdr3_aa: CASSFLAGGGGNEQYF
j_call: TRBJ2-7
v_call: TRBV12-3/TRBV12-4
clone_size: many
d_call: TRBD2

cdr3_nt: TGTGCCAGCAGCCGAGGGACAGGGGAAGGTCAGCCCCAGCATTTT
cdr3_aa: CASSRGTGEGQPQHF
j_call: TRBJ1-5
v_call: TRBV6-5
clone_size: -
d_call: TRBD1

cdr3_nt: TGCAGTGCTACCGATTACGGACAGGGCTTCTATGGCTACACCTTC
cdr3_aa: CSATDYGQGFYGYTF
j_call: TRBJ1-2
v_call: TRBV20-1
clone_size: few
d_call: TRBD1

cdr3_nt: TGCGCCAGCAGCTCGTCGGGTCCTACGGCAAGAGCTTTCTTT
cdr3_aa: CASSSSGPTARAFF
j_call: TRBJ1-1
v_call: TRBV5-1
clone_size: -
d_call: -

cdr3_nt: TGCGCCAGCAGCCAGGGGCCCGGAGGCTACGAGCAGTACTTC
cdr3_aa: CASSQGPGGYEQYF
j_call: TRBJ2-7
v_call: TRBV4-3
clone_size: -
d_call: -

cdr3_nt: TGTGCCAGTAGTAGCCGGGACAGGGGTTACACCGGGGAGCTGTTTTTT
cdr3_aa: CASSSRDRGYTGELFF
j_call: TRBJ2-2
v_call: TRBV19
clone_size: few
d_call: TRBD1

cdr3_nt: TGTGCCAGCAGTCCTAATGCAGGGTCTGAAGCTTTCTTT
cdr3_aa: CASSPNAGSEAFF
j_call: TRBJ1-1
v_call: TRBV12-3/TRBV12-4
clone_size: many
d_call: -

cdr3_nt: TGTGCCAGCAGCTTGGTGATCGGGACTAGGCAAATCTCCTACGAGCAGTACTTC
cdr3_aa: CASSLVIGTRQISYEQYF
j_call: TRBJ2-7
v_call: TRBV5-6
clone_size: many
d_call: TRBD2

cdr3_nt: TGTGCCAGCTCACCGACTCCCCAGGGGGCGGAGCAGTACTTC
cdr3_aa: CASSPTPQGAEQYF
j_call: TRBJ2-7
v_call: TRBV18
clone_size: -
d_call: TRBD1

cdr3_nt: TGTGCCTTATGTCAAGCGGGAACCTACAATGAGCAGTTCTTC
cdr3_aa: CALCQAGTYNEQFF
j_call: TRBJ2-1
v_call: TRBV30
clone_size: many
d_call: TRBD2